This passage covers 27 T cell receptor beta chains from one sample sequenced in a study of response to subunit inactivated influenza vaccine. A single record per CDR3 protein comes from TCRdb applying MiXCR to the RT-PCR reads. The repertoire holds some 800,000 distinct CDR3 sequences, with around 21% as singletons. The sequences come from PBMCs from blood, collected roughly 5 days after vaccination. These receptors came from a man aged 50 to 59 who received an inactivated influenza vaccine.

There are a few counts of this clonotype. The CDR3, as DNA: TGCGCCAGCAGGACTGGCGGGAGTGTTTTGGAGACCCAGTACTTC. Protein: CASRTGGSVLETQYF. This rearrangement joins TRBV5-1 to TRBJ2-5, with 7 bases lining up with TRBD2. The germline gives CDR1 SGHRS, CDR2 YFSETQ. This CDR3 is 15 amino acids long. The V segment lost 5 bases and the J segment 5 bases; nucleotides outside the gene matches: 12. Supplemented by reference TRBV5-1 and TRBJ2-5, the full variable domain reads KAGVTQTPRYLIKTRGQQVTLSCSPISGHRSVSWYQQTPGQGLQFLFEYFSETQRNKGNFPGRFSGRQFSNSRSEMNVSTLELGDSALYLCASRTGGSVLETQYFGPGTRLLVL.

This clonotype was counted only a few times. The rearrangement links TRBV27 to TRBJ1-5; 7 nucleotides match TRBD1. Germline values: CDR1 MNHEY, CDR2 SMNVEV (reference sequence). The CDR3 covers 15 residues. The trim removed 6 bases at V and 0 bases at J, leaving 5 bases unmatched. The CDR3 sequence: CASRTGSGSNQPQHF. CDR3 DNA: TGTGCCAGCAGGACAGGGTCGGGTAGCAATCAGCCCCAGCATTTT.

This sequence joins TRBV9 and TRBJ2-7; 7 bases are a match to TRBD2. The CDR3 sequence is 15 residues long. Germline V lookup: CDR1 SGDLS, CDR2 YYNGEE. Losses at the gene ends were 1 base for V and 7 bases for J; bases not matched to a gene: 11. The CDR3 nucleotides read TGTGCCAGCAGCGTACGTCAGGAGGGAGCGGGAGAGCAGTACTTC. This gives the protein CASSVRQEGAGEQYF.

The chain recombines TRBV4-1 with TRBJ2-1; weak D call: TRBD2 (6 bases). Germline V gene data show CDR1 as MGHRA and CDR2 as YSYEKL. The CDR3 totals 18 residues. V dropped 0 bases and J dropped 7 bases, with 22 bases sitting between them. Here the CDR3 reads CASSQDIVRRGIRNEQFF. CDR3 DNA: TGCGCCAGCAGCCAAGATATCGTAAGGAGGGGCATTAGAAATGAGCAGTTCTTC.

This sequence joins TRBV5-1 and TRBJ1-2, with 8 nucleotides matching TRBD1. The V segment lost 0 bases and the J segment 2 bases; nucleotides outside the gene matches: 9. CDR3 length: 17 residues. The germline V gene has CDR1 SGHRS and CDR2 YFSETQ. CDR3 in amino acids: CASSLGLGQGGNYGYTF. DNA for the CDR3: TGCGCCAGCAGCTTGGGACTTGGACAGGGTGGCAACTATGGCTACACCTTC.

This clonotype came up many times. This chain connects TRBV29-1 to TRBJ1-4, with no clear D. Germline CDR1 is SQVTM and CDR2 is ANQGSEA. Trimming shortened V by 4 bases and J by 7 bases, and 10 bases separated the two germline ends. The CDR3 has 12 residues. CDR3 in DNA: TGCAGCGTTGGTAGGCCGGGTGAAAAACTGTTTTTT. Amino acids: CSVGRPGEKLFF.

The chain recombines TRBV11-1 with TRBJ2-7, with TRBD1 matching over 7 bases. V was clipped by 1 base and J by 0 bases; unmatched bases: 15. The CDR3 is made up of 19 amino acids. Germline V gene sequence: CDR1 SGHAT, CDR2 FQDESV (reference sequence). The CDR3 sequence: CASSLVWPRQGPNSYEQYF. CDR3 coding DNA: TGTGCCAGCAGCTTAGTTTGGCCTCGACAGGGCCCAAACTCCTACGAGCAGTACTTC. Full variable domain (missing parts from reference TRBV11-1 and TRBJ2-7): EAEVAQSPRYKITEKSQAVAFWCDPISGHATLYWYRQILGQGPELLVQFQDESVVDDSQLPKDRFSAERLKGVDSTLKIQPAELGDSAMYLCASSLVWPRQGPNSYEQYFGPGTRLTVT.

The chain recombines TRBV12-3 or TRBV12-4 with TRBJ2-1; 7 positions agree with TRBD2. J gave up 4 bases and V 3 bases, and 6 bases lay outside the gene matches. The CDR3 is made up of 15 amino acids. The CDR3 DNA is TGTGCCAGCAGTTTCGCGGGAGACGTATACAATGAGCAGTTCTTC. Its protein is CASSFAGDVYNEQFF.

V and J are TRBV7-2 and TRBJ2-1, with 12 nucleotides matching TRBD1. The CDR3 is 16 amino acids. The germline V gene has CDR1 SGHTA and CDR2 FQGNSA. V dropped 1 base and J dropped 12; count of bases not matched to a gene: 10. CDR3: CASSLVRDRGRSGQFF. The CDR3 DNA sequence: TGTGCCAGCAGCTTAGTCCGGGACAGGGGGCGATCGGGGCAGTTCTTC. The full variable domain, rest sourced from reference TRBV7-2 and TRBJ2-1, is GAGVSQSPSNKVTEKGKDVELRCDPISGHTALYWYRQSLGQGLEFLIYFQGNSAPDKSGLPSDRFSAERTGGSVSTLTIQRTQQEDSAVYLCASSLVRDRGRSGQFFGPGTRLTVL.

CDR3 sequence reads: CASSERAGAGSSPLHF. As DNA, the CDR3 is TGTGCCAGCAGTGAACGTGCAGGGGCTGGAAGTTCACCCCTCCACTTT. This chain links TRBV2 with TRBJ1-6, with a weak D call TRBD1 (6 bases). Trimming took off 2 bases at V and 9 bases at J, with 17 bases between the two ends. There are 16 residues in the CDR3. Germline-derived CDR1 and CDR2 are SNHLY and FYNNEI. The variable domain in full, with the rest retrieved from reference TRBV2 and TRBJ1-6, is EPEVTQTPSHQVTQMGQEVILRCVPISNHLYFYWYRQILGQKVEFLVSFYNNEISEKSEIFDDQFSVERPDGSNFTLKIRSTKLEDSAMYFCASSERAGAGSSPLHFGNGTRLTVT.

The table lists this clonotype with a few counts. The CDR3: CASSLDAGTYGYTF. In DNA form, the CDR3 reads TGCGCCAGCAGCTTGGATGCGGGAACCTATGGCTACACCTTC. The chain recombines TRBV5-1 with TRBJ1-2; D is uncertain. CDR3 size: 14 residues. V lost 0 bases, J lost 4 bases, and 10 bases lay in between. From germline, CDR1 is SGHRS and CDR2 YFSETQ.

The chain has TRBV29-1 and TRBJ2-7; 7 positions match TRBD2. Looked up from germline, CDR1 is SQVTM and CDR2 is ANQGSEA. There are 15 residues in the CDR3. Trimming took 7 bases from V and 0 from J; bases not matched to a gene: 12. The CDR3 spells CSAQTGGVSSYEQYF. The CDR3 coding sequence is TGCAGCGCTCAAACTGGGGGGGTTAGCTCCTACGAGCAGTACTTC.

This clonotype was counted many times. The chain carries TRBV4-3 and TRBJ2-1, with 10 bases identical to TRBD2. The CDR3 has 18 amino acids. V lost 1 base, J lost 4 bases, and 10 bases stayed unmatched. The germline gives CDR1 LGHNA, CDR2 YSLEER. CDR3 DNA sequence: TGCGCCAGCAGCCAAGTATGGGGAGCGACTAGCGGGTACAATGAGCAGTTCTTC. This codes for CASSQVWGATSGYNEQFF.

This chain links TRBV4-3 with TRBJ1-4; perhaps TRBD1 as D (5 bases). This CDR3 contains 17 residues. V was clipped by 0 bases and J by 4 bases, with 15 bases between them. CDR1 is LGHNA, CDR2 YSLEER, per germline. The CDR3 coding sequence is TGCGCCAGCAGCCAAGAAAAGGGGACGGCCCTTAATGAAAAACTGTTTTTT. It translates to CASSQEKGTALNEKLFF.

This clonotype was counted a single time. The V and J genes are TRBV6-2 or TRBV6-3 and TRBJ2-3; TRBD2 might be the D (5 bases). This CDR3 is built from 17 residues. The germline V and J ends were trimmed by 3 bases and 2 bases, with 18 bases remaining between them. Germline CDR1 MNHEY, CDR2 SVGEGT. The chain's CDR3 is CASSYPRGDPSTDTQYF. DNA for the CDR3: TGTGCCAGCAGTTATCCTCGGGGAGACCCTTCCACAGATACGCAGTATTTT.

The V call is TRBV6-5, the J call TRBJ2-5; TRBD2 agrees at 7 bases. This CDR3 has 16 amino acids. Looked up from germline, CDR1 is MNHEY and CDR2 is SVGAGI. Trimming removed 3 bases from V and 1 base from J; junction bases left unmatched: 8. The CDR3 spells CASSYFGSSGQETQYF. CDR3 nucleotides: TGTGCCAGCAGTTATTTTGGGTCTAGCGGCCAAGAGACCCAGTACTTC.

The J gene is TRBJ2-4, the V gene TRBV15; TRBD2 matches 13 bases. V dropped 1 base and J dropped 1; count of bases not matched to a gene: 10. Germline V gene lookup returns CDR1 LNHNV and CDR2 YYDKDF (reference sequence). This CDR3 has 20 amino acids. The CDR3 region has the DNA TGTGCCACCAGCAGAGCTAGGACTAGCGGGAGCTCGGGGGCCAAAAACATTCAGTACTTC. It codes for CATSRARTSGSSGAKNIQYF.

The chain couples TRBV11-2 to TRBJ2-3; 9 bases agree with TRBD2. In germline, CDR1 is SGHAT, CDR2 FQNNGV. The CDR3 has 16 residues. V was pared by 7 bases and J by 5 bases, with 13 bases of the junction left unmatched. The CDR3: CASTISSGGYRDTQYF. CDR3 nucleotides: TGTGCCAGCACCATATCAAGCGGGGGGTATCGAGATACGCAGTATTTT.

This clonotype has ten or more counts. The chain links TRBV7-8 to TRBJ1-2; 8 positions agree with TRBD1. This CDR3 region has 13 residues. In germline, CDR1 is SGHVS, CDR2 FQNEAQ. Unmatched junction bases numbered 7, after V lost 5 bases and J lost 8 bases. CDR3 nucleotides: TGTGCCAGCAGCGGCAGGGGGCTGGGAGGCTACACCTTC. It yields the protein CASSGRGLGGYTF.

This clonotype was observed a few times. V and J are TRBV10-2 and TRBJ2-4; TRBD1 is a possible D gene (6 bases). In germline, CDR1 is WSHSY, CDR2 SAAADI. Trimming took 10 bases from V and 7 from J, leaving 11 bases between them. The CDR3 spans 11 residues. The CDR3 DNA follows: TGCGCCACCCTTACAGGGAACATTCAGTACTTC. It encodes CATLTGNIQYF.

In this sample, this clonotype turned up a few times. The V call is TRBV12-3 or TRBV12-4, the J call TRBJ1-3, with 7 nucleotides matching TRBD1. J lost 3 bases, V lost 6 bases, and 2 bases had no gene match. This CDR3 contains 13 residues. CDR3 sequence: CASRQGFGNTIYF. The CDR3 DNA sequence: TGTGCCAGCAGACAGGGGTTTGGAAACACCATATATTTT.

This chain links TRBV21-1 with TRBJ1-3. TRBV21-1 is listed as a pseudogene. There are 15 residues in the CDR3. CDR3 coding DNA: TGTGCCAGCAGCAAAGAAGGCTTCTCTGGAAACACCATATATTTT. Protein sequence: CASSKEGFSGNTIYF.

This clonotype was recorded a few times. This rearrangement joins TRBV9 to TRBJ2-3, with TRBD2 matching 7 bases. J was trimmed by 0 bases and V by 2 bases; bases with no gene match: 3. From germline, CDR1 is SGDLS and CDR2 YYNGEE. This CDR3 region has 15 residues. DNA of the CDR3: TGTGCCAGCAGCGTCACGGGACTAAGCACAGATACGCAGTATTTT. As protein: CASSVTGLSTDTQYF.

J is TRBJ2-7 and V is TRBV28; D is unclear. Trimming took 10 bases from V and 0 from J, leaving 13 bases between them. The CDR3 contains 13 residues. Per germline, CDR1 MDHEN and CDR2 SYDVKM. CDR3 nucleotides: TGTGCCACCCATTCCGGGTCCTCCTACGAGCAGTACTTC. This translates into CATHSGSSYEQYF.

The chain carries TRBV12-3 or TRBV12-4 and TRBJ1-5; 7 bases map to TRBD1. The V segment lost 3 bases and the J segment 1 base; nucleotides outside the gene matches: 3. The CDR3 is 15 amino acids. CDR3 protein: CASSFGGGSNQPQHF. Written as DNA, the CDR3 is TGTGCCAGCAGTTTCGGAGGGGGCAGCAATCAGCCCCAGCATTTT.

This chain joins TRBV7-8 and TRBJ2-7, with 11 nucleotides matching TRBD2. CDR1 and CDR2 (germline): SGHVS, FQNEAQ. V gave up 3 bases and J gave up 4 bases; unmatched junction bases: 8. This CDR3 has 16 amino acids. The CDR3 bases are TGTGCCAGCAGCTTCGCTACTAGCGGGAGTAAATACGAGCAGTACTTC. Residues: CASSFATSGSKYEQYF.

A few counts support this clonotype. CDR3 nucleotides: TGCAAACTAAGCGGGGGGTACTACGAGCAGTACTTC. It translates to CKLSGGYYEQYF. The gene calls are TRBV29-1 and TRBJ2-7; 9 bases align to TRBD2. This CDR3 has 12 amino acids. The germline V gene has CDR1 SQVTM and CDR2 ANQGSEA.